Listed here is a single T cell receptor (beta chain). Between the trimmed V and J ends, which lost 2 bases and 5 bases, there was a span of 8 bases. The CDR3 is made up of 13 amino acids. Original handling: Nucleated cell number was recorded as an estimate derived from reference gene primer amplification. Clones were sequenced by immunoSEQ multiplex PCR, and TCRdb holds only the in-frame ones, with some missing. V and J calls and clone size are as listed in that table; D and trimming were resolved from the DNA. The sample holds about 260,000 clones, approximately 90% seen once. The data derive from a study of blood T cell repertoires in COVID-19.

This TCR derives from a woman between 40 and 50 years old with acute or convalescent COVID-19. The rearrangement joins TRBV12-3 or TRBV12-4 to TRBJ2-3; the D is unclear. The sample taken for sequencing was peripheral blood. The CDR3 is CASSLYLGDTQYF. In DNA, the CDR3 is TGTGCCAGCAGTTTATACCTAGGAGATACGCAGTATTTT.